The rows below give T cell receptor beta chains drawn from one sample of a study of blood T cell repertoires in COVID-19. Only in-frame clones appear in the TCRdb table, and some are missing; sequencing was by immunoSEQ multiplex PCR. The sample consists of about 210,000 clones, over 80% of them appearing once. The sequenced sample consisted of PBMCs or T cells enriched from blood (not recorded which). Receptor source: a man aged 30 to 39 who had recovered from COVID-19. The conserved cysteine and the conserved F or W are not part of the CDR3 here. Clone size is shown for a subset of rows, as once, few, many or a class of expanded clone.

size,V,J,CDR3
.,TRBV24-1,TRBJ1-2,ATSDFYIKPGRDGYT
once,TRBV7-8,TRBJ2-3,ASSPRGRITDTQY
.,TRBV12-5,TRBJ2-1,ASGFLHIAGGTYNEQF
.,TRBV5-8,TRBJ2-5,ATKGEQVKTQY
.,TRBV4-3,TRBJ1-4,ASSQDRGAYEKLF
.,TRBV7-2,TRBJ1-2,ASSLDYRAGYT
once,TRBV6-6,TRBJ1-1,ASSQTGGVTEAF
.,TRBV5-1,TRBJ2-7,ASSLARGPEQY
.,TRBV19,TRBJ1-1,ASSIPGQVTGTEAF
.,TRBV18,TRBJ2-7,ASSHPGQTYEQY
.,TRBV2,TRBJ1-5,ASSDLGLKRDQPQH
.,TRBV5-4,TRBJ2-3,ASSLGTSGRALSDTQY
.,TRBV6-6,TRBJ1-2,ASSLNRDLNYGYT
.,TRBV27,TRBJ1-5,ASGPGQPNQPQH
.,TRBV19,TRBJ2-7,ASSPSLLSPAGEQY
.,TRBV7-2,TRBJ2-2,ASSWGLASSGELF
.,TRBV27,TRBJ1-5,ASSLVSQPQH
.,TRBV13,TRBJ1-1,ASSPRGQQNTEAF